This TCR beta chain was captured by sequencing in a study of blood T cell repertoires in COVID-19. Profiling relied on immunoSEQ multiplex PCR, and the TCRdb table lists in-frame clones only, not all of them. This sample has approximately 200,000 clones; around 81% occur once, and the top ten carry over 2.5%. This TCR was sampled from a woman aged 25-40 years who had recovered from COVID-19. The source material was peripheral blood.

The CDR3 coding sequence is TGTGCCAGTCATGAGGGGGACAGAACAAATTCACCCCTCCACTTT. This encodes CASHEGDRTNSPLHF. The chain uses TRBV19 and TRBJ1-6, with TRBD1 identical over 7 bases. With 8 bases clipped from V and 7 bases from J, the junction kept 11 bases outside the gene matches. Per germline, CDR1 LNHDA and CDR2 SQIVND (reference sequence). The CDR3 length is 15 residues.